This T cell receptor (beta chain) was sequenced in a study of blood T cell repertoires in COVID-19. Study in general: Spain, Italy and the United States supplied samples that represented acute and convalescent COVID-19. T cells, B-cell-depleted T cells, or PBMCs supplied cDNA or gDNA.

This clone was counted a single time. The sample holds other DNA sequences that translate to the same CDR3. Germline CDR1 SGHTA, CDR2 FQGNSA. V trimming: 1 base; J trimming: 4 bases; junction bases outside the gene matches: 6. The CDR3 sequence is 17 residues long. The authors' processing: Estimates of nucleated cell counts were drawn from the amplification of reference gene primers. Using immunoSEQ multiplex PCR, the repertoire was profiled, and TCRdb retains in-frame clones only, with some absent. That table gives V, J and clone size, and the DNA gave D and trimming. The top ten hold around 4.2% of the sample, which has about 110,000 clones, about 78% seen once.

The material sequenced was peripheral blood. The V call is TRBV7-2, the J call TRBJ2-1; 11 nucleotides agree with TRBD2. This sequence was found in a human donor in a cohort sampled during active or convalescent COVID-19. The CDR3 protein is CASSLVVRTSGYNEQFF. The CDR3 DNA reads TGTGCCAGCAGCTTAGTTGTTCGGACTAGCGGGTACAATGAGCAGTTCTTC.